The entry that follows covers one T cell receptor (beta chain) sequence. Its antigen remains undetermined. Per-base quality was not reported, and no clone a single base away is much larger than it. The sample's time point label, in plain terms: baseline before first vaccination. Samples from vaccinated people were obtained from the UK trials COV001 and COV002, which included a single-blind randomized controlled phase 2/3 trial of AZD1222 (ChAdOx1 nCoV-19) in healthy adults. For TCRbeta chain sequencing, PBMC samples were collected from trial participants at day 0 and at day 28 after the second dose. The sample is drawn from a study of T cell responses to AZD1222 COVID-19 vaccine (dated by TCRdb to about 2021). Regarding the complete study: AZD1222 recipients with second doses at about 4 weeks or about 12 weeks were pooled, because spike-specific TCR depth and breadth did not differ between schedules. Enrollment into the trials was organized by age into subgroups of 18-55, 56-69 and 70-plus years, and those subgroups contained roughly 150, 30 and 60 TCR-sequenced participants, respectively. A total of around 240 trial participants underwent TCR sequencing, of whom nearly 210 received two doses of AZD1222 and around 25 received two doses of the MenACWY control vaccine.

The CDR3 regions of human TCRbeta chains were analyzed by immunosequencing. The original methods were these. Repertoire TCRs were matched against a reference library of SARS-CoV-2-specific TCRs generated with the MIRA antigen-specificity platform. Breadth meant the fraction of unique TCRs that were SARS-CoV-2-associated, whereas depth meant the fraction of total T cells that were SARS-CoV-2-associated. Using the MIRA data, every spike-specific TCR was mapped to the spike region that the TCR reacted to and assigned to either a CD4 or a CD8 class. Log10-transformed breadth and depth values were compared by one-way ANOVA with Sidak's multiple comparisons tests. Entries here come from immuneACCESS through TCRdb and include only in-frame sequences with V and J called. Some clones fail to appear in such tables; in the studies checked, an unresolved V gene covers under half of the shortfall, and the cause of the remainder is unknown. The DNA was the basis for D and trimming; V, J and clone size are from that table. The sample contains roughly 160,000 clones, roughly nine tenths of them found a single time. Over 1.2% of the sample rests with the top ten.

Overall study results and their limits: After two AZD1222 doses, spike-specific TCR breadth and depth were significantly higher than at day 0 and than in MenACWY recipients. Participants were mostly white British and included more females than males, and it was suggested by the authors that clonal diversity may have been underestimated. The vaccine-associated CD4 TCRs covered the entire spike protein, and the dominant responses fell in regions 160-218 and 743-854. Because no day 14 peak-response samples were available, repertoires were characterized only after the peak T cell response. Reportedly, almost half of the unique spike-specific TCRs recognized epitopes lying outside the regions that are mutated in the B.1.351 and B.1.1.7 variants. Conclusions about previously exposed vaccinees were limited because only 6 or 7 AZD1222 recipients were SARS-CoV-2 seropositive at baseline. The 56-69-year group was small, and its depth increase did not reach significance, likely because of low power.

The TCR sequence derives from an adult in good health. This specimen consisted of peripheral blood, obtained on day 0 of AZD1222 vaccination.

The bases are TGTGCCAGCAGTTTAGGAGGGCTACACCTCCACTTT. Its amino acids are CASSLGGLHLHF. The rearranged segments are TRBV12-3 or TRBV12-4 and TRBJ1-6; the D gene cannot be named for sure. Trimming costs V 1 base and J 15 bases, and their ends lie 10 bases apart. CDR3 length: 12 amino acids, cysteine to phenylalanine. Only the CDR3 region is kept as DNA, spanning 36 bases read in frame from base 1.